Listed below are T cell receptor beta chains from one sample, sequenced in a study of PD-1 blockade in classical Hodgkin lymphoma. TCRdb keeps only in-frame clones here, not all; method: immunoSEQ multiplex PCR. The sample has approximately 30,000 clones, less than 90% seen once. This sample comprised peripheral blood mononuclear cells (PBMCs), obtained before the second cycle of nivolumab. All receptors come from a human donor with classical Hodgkin lymphoma. CDR3s include the opening cysteine and the closing phenylalanine or tryptophan. The D gene is left open where the match is weak. Only some rows state a clone size, as once, few, many or a class for expanded clones.

V gene: TRBV19; D gene: -; J gene: TRBJ2-1; clone size: -; CDR3 protein: CASSREFYNEQFF; CDR3 DNA: TGTGCCAGTAGCCGCGAGTTCTACAATGAGCAGTTCTTC
V gene: TRBV6-4; D gene: TRBD1; J gene: TRBJ1-2; clone size: once; CDR3 protein: CASSPMGTDGYTF; CDR3 DNA: TGTGCCAGCAGTCCCATGGGGACAGATGGCTACACCTTC
V gene: TRBV2; D gene: -; J gene: TRBJ2-4; clone size: -; CDR3 protein: CASSEALLRDLKNIQYF; CDR3 DNA: TGTGCCAGCAGTGAAGCGCTTCTGCGGGATCTCAAAAACATTCAGTACTTC
V gene: TRBV27; D gene: TRBD1; J gene: TRBJ1-1; clone size: -; CDR3 protein: CASSFDPGTGGSAFF; CDR3 DNA: TGTGCCAGCAGTTTCGACCCCGGGACAGGGGGCTCAGCTTTCTTT
V gene: TRBV30; D gene: -; J gene: TRBJ2-1; clone size: -; CDR3 protein: CAWTGRVDNEQFF; CDR3 DNA: TGTGCCTGGACGGGCAGGGTTGACAATGAGCAGTTCTTC
V gene: TRBV28; D gene: -; J gene: TRBJ1-5; clone size: once; CDR3 protein: CASSSRDKNQPQHF; CDR3 DNA: TGTGCCAGCAGCTCCCGGGACAAGAATCAGCCCCAGCATTTT
V gene: TRBV15; D gene: -; J gene: TRBJ2-1; clone size: -; CDR3 protein: CATSRAQGDYNEQFF; CDR3 DNA: TGTGCCACCAGCAGAGCACAGGGCGATTACAATGAGCAGTTCTTC
V gene: TRBV7-7; D gene: -; J gene: TRBJ2-1; clone size: -; CDR3 protein: CASSRRVSSYNEQFF; CDR3 DNA: TGTGCCAGCAGCAGGAGGGTTTCGTCCTACAATGAGCAGTTCTTC
V gene: TRBV28; D gene: -; J gene: TRBJ2-2; clone size: -; CDR3 protein: CASRTQSWSGELFF; CDR3 DNA: TGTGCCAGCAGGACCCAGTCCTGGAGCGGGGAGCTGTTTTTT
V gene: TRBV2; D gene: TRBD1; J gene: TRBJ1-3; clone size: -; CDR3 protein: CASSEDRGSGNTIYF; CDR3 DNA: TGTGCCAGCAGTGAGGACAGGGGCTCTGGAAACACCATATATTTT
V gene: TRBV5-4; D gene: TRBD2; J gene: TRBJ2-3; clone size: -; CDR3 protein: CASSLGTSGLDTQYF; CDR3 DNA: TGTGCCAGCAGCTTGGGGACTAGCGGTCTGGATACGCAGTATTTT
V gene: TRBV7-9; D gene: -; J gene: TRBJ1-2; clone size: -; CDR3 protein: CASSLGPGFFYGYTF; CDR3 DNA: TGTGCCAGCAGCTTAGGTCCAGGGTTTTTCTATGGCTACACCTTC
V gene: TRBV7-7; D gene: -; J gene: TRBJ2-1; clone size: -; CDR3 protein: CASSQERGEQFF; CDR3 DNA: TGTGCTAGCAGCCAAGAGCGAGGTGAGCAGTTCTTC
V gene: TRBV18; D gene: -; J gene: TRBJ2-3; clone size: once; CDR3 protein: CASSKGDKGSTDTQYF; CDR3 DNA: TGTGCCAGCTCCAAAGGGGACAAGGGAAGCACAGATACGCAGTATTTT
V gene: TRBV18; D gene: -; J gene: TRBJ1-3; clone size: -; CDR3 protein: CASSSKGLENTIYF; CDR3 DNA: TGTGCCAGCTCGTCCAAGGGGTTGGAAAACACCATATATTTT
V gene: TRBV10-3; D gene: -; J gene: TRBJ2-1; clone size: -; CDR3 protein: CAIESGLSSYNEQFF; CDR3 DNA: TGTGCCATTGAAAGCGGGTTGAGCTCCTACAATGAGCAGTTCTTC
V gene: TRBV2; D gene: TRBD2; J gene: TRBJ2-5; clone size: -; CDR3 protein: CASSEKRLAGAETQYF; CDR3 DNA: TGTGCCAGCAGTGAGAAGAGACTAGCAGGTGCTGAGACCCAGTACTTC
V gene: TRBV30; D gene: -; J gene: TRBJ2-5; clone size: -; CDR3 protein: CAWSRTAGETQYF; CDR3 DNA: TGTGCCTGGAGTAGGACCGCCGGAGAGACCCAGTACTTC
V gene: TRBV4-1; D gene: -; J gene: TRBJ1-2; clone size: few; CDR3 protein: CASSQERRQRYTF; CDR3 DNA: TGCGCCAGCAGCCAAGAACGGAGACAGCGCTACACCTTC
V gene: TRBV5-4; D gene: -; J gene: TRBJ2-3; clone size: -; CDR3 protein: CASSLAQGGGTDTQYF; CDR3 DNA: TGTGCCAGCAGCTTGGCCCAGGGGGGGGGCACAGATACGCAGTATTTT
V gene: TRBV4-3; D gene: -; J gene: TRBJ1-6; clone size: -; CDR3 protein: CASSQGSSWGHSPLHF; CDR3 DNA: TGCGCCAGCAGCCAAGGTTCGTCATGGGGTCATTCACCCCTCCACTTT
V gene: TRBV5-6; D gene: -; J gene: TRBJ1-1; clone size: -; CDR3 protein: CASSLVLRLKNTEAFF; CDR3 DNA: TGTGCCAGCAGCTTGGTTTTAAGGCTTAAGAACACTGAAGCTTTCTTT
V gene: TRBV4-1; D gene: -; J gene: TRBJ1-1; clone size: -; CDR3 protein: CASSQEGVGAILGTEAFF; CDR3 DNA: TGCGCCAGCAGCCAAGAAGGGGTGGGGGCCATTTTGGGCACTGAAGCTTTCTTT
V gene: TRBV9; D gene: -; J gene: TRBJ1-1; clone size: medium-sized; CDR3 protein: CASSVAWGTEAFF; CDR3 DNA: TGTGCCAGCAGCGTTGCGTGGGGCACTGAAGCTTTCTTT
V gene: TRBV19; D gene: TRBD1; J gene: TRBJ1-1; clone size: -; CDR3 protein: CASSPTGGFTEAFF; CDR3 DNA: TGTGCCAGTAGTCCGACAGGGGGATTTACTGAAGCTTTCTTT
V gene: TRBV7-2; D gene: -; J gene: TRBJ1-4; clone size: -; CDR3 protein: CASSPGWGRTNEKLFF; CDR3 DNA: TGTGCCAGCAGCCCCGGGTGGGGTAGGACTAATGAAAAACTGTTTTTT
V gene: TRBV4-2; D gene: -; J gene: TRBJ1-1; clone size: -; CDR3 protein: CASSPGRFDTEAFF; CDR3 DNA: TGTGCCAGCAGCCCCGGACGGTTCGACACTGAAGCTTTCTTT
V gene: TRBV28; D gene: -; J gene: TRBJ1-4; clone size: -; CDR3 protein: CASSTNRQTRNEKLFF; CDR3 DNA: TGTGCCAGCAGTACTAACCGACAGACCCGAAATGAAAAACTGTTTTTT
V gene: TRBV10-3; D gene: -; J gene: TRBJ2-3; clone size: once; CDR3 protein: CAIGDPFQDTQYF; CDR3 DNA: TGTGCCATCGGGGACCCCTTCCAAGATACGCAGTATTTT
V gene: TRBV5-1; D gene: -; J gene: TRBJ2-1; clone size: -; CDR3 protein: CASSSPSVVALYNEQFF; CDR3 DNA: TGCGCCAGCAGCTCCCCGAGCGTGGTTGCGTTATACAATGAGCAGTTCTTC
V gene: TRBV6-5; D gene: -; J gene: TRBJ2-5; clone size: -; CDR3 protein: CASRPPGEETQYF; CDR3 DNA: TGTGCCAGCAGACCCCCGGGGGAAGAGACCCAGTACTTC
V gene: TRBV6-5; D gene: -; J gene: TRBJ1-1; clone size: -; CDR3 protein: CASSYSSRVEAFF; CDR3 DNA: TGTGCCAGCAGTTACTCGAGTAGAGTGGAAGCTTTCTTT
V gene: TRBV5-1; D gene: -; J gene: TRBJ2-1; clone size: -; CDR3 protein: CASSLGKVNEQFF; CDR3 DNA: TGCGCCAGCAGCTTAGGGAAAGTCAATGAGCAGTTCTTC
V gene: TRBV5-6; D gene: -; J gene: TRBJ1-1; clone size: -; CDR3 protein: CASSLGQTLMSTEAFF; CDR3 DNA: TGTGCCAGCAGCTTGGGACAGACCCTTATGAGCACTGAAGCTTTCTTT
V gene: TRBV5-1; D gene: -; J gene: TRBJ1-1; clone size: -; CDR3 protein: CASSSEAGEWEAFF; CDR3 DNA: TGCGCCAGCAGCTCGGAGGCAGGGGAATGGGAAGCTTTCTTT
V gene: TRBV6-5; D gene: TRBD1; J gene: TRBJ1-2; clone size: few; CDR3 protein: CASSRQGTYGYTF; CDR3 DNA: TGTGCCAGCAGTCGACAGGGGACCTATGGCTACACCTTC
V gene: TRBV6-1; D gene: -; J gene: TRBJ2-1; clone size: once; CDR3 protein: CASSLEPWDEQFF; CDR3 DNA: TGTGCCAGCAGTCTGGAGCCTTGGGATGAGCAGTTCTTC
V gene: TRBV4-1; D gene: -; J gene: TRBJ2-6; clone size: -; CDR3 protein: CASSRDAWSGANVLTF; CDR3 DNA: TGCGCCAGCAGCCGAGACGCGTGGTCTGGGGCCAACGTCCTGACTTTC
V gene: TRBV5-1; D gene: TRBD1; J gene: TRBJ2-5; clone size: -; CDR3 protein: CASSSGTAQETQYF; CDR3 DNA: TGCGCCAGCAGCTCCGGGACAGCTCAAGAGACCCAGTACTTC
V gene: TRBV9; D gene: -; J gene: TRBJ2-1; clone size: -; CDR3 protein: CASSVAIHNEQFF; CDR3 DNA: TGTGCCAGCAGCGTAGCTATCCACAATGAGCAGTTCTTC
V gene: TRBV6-6; D gene: TRBD2; J gene: TRBJ2-1; clone size: -; CDR3 protein: CASSGGEREQFF; CDR3 DNA: TGTGCCAGCAGCGGGGGGGAGAGGGAGCAGTTCTTC
V gene: TRBV5-4; D gene: -; J gene: TRBJ2-5; clone size: -; CDR3 protein: CASSATRETQYF; CDR3 DNA: TGTGCCAGCAGCGCTACTAGAGAGACCCAGTACTTC
V gene: TRBV10-3; D gene: TRBD1; J gene: TRBJ1-1; clone size: -; CDR3 protein: CAISPAPGQTNTEAFF; CDR3 DNA: TGTGCCATCAGCCCAGCTCCGGGACAGACGAACACTGAAGCTTTCTTT
V gene: TRBV2; D gene: -; J gene: TRBJ1-1; clone size: -; CDR3 protein: CASNGGTEAFF; CDR3 DNA: TGTGCCAGCAATGGGGGCACTGAAGCTTTCTTT
V gene: TRBV15; D gene: -; J gene: TRBJ2-5; clone size: -; CDR3 protein: CATSRDLTVQETQYF; CDR3 DNA: TGTGCCACCAGCAGAGATCTAACAGTCCAAGAGACCCAGTACTTC
V gene: TRBV9; D gene: -; J gene: TRBJ1-1; clone size: -; CDR3 protein: CASSAHRNTEAFF; CDR3 DNA: TGTGCCAGCAGCGCCCATCGGAACACTGAAGCTTTCTTT
V gene: TRBV30; D gene: TRBD2; J gene: TRBJ2-3; clone size: once; CDR3 protein: CAWSKASGRVDTQYF; CDR3 DNA: TGTGCCTGGAGTAAGGCTAGCGGGAGGGTGGATACGCAGTATTTT
V gene: TRBV5-4; D gene: TRBD1; J gene: TRBJ1-2; clone size: -; CDR3 protein: CASSAGQGSYGYTF; CDR3 DNA: TGTGCCAGCAGCGCAGGACAGGGCAGCTATGGCTACACCTTC
V gene: TRBV15; D gene: -; J gene: TRBJ2-7; clone size: -; CDR3 protein: CATSRDDYEQYF; CDR3 DNA: TGTGCCACCAGCAGGGATGACTACGAGCAGTACTTC
V gene: TRBV18; D gene: -; J gene: TRBJ2-5; clone size: -; CDR3 protein: CASSPGQKETQYF; CDR3 DNA: TGTGCCAGCTCACCAGGACAGAAAGAGACCCAGTACTTC
V gene: TRBV6-6; D gene: -; J gene: TRBJ1-3; clone size: -; CDR3 protein: CASSYSLGNTIYF; CDR3 DNA: TGTGCCAGCAGTTACTCCCTCGGTAACACCATATATTTT
V gene: TRBV2; D gene: TRBD1; J gene: TRBJ1-2; clone size: -; CDR3 protein: CASRWDRELRGYTF; CDR3 DNA: TGTGCCAGCAGATGGGACAGGGAATTGAGAGGCTACACCTTC
V gene: TRBV7-9; D gene: -; J gene: TRBJ1-5; clone size: once; CDR3 protein: CASSQDEGGGQPQHF; CDR3 DNA: TGTGCCAGCAGCCAAGATGAAGGGGGGGGTCAGCCCCAGCATTTT
V gene: TRBV7-2; D gene: -; J gene: TRBJ1-3; clone size: -; CDR3 protein: CASSPSSGNTIYF; CDR3 DNA: TGTGCCAGCAGCCCCTCCTCTGGAAACACCATATATTTT
V gene: TRBV5-1; D gene: -; J gene: TRBJ2-3; clone size: -; CDR3 protein: CASSIGPSTDTQYF; CDR3 DNA: TGCGCCAGCAGCATCGGACCCTCCACAGATACGCAGTATTTT